The clone carrying this T cell receptor beta chain was detected a few times. V lost 3 bases, J lost 2 bases, and 12 bases lay in between. Germline V gives CDR1 MDHEN, CDR2 SYDVKM. This CDR3 contains 15 residues. In the original analysis: Quantification of nucleated cells was approximated via reference gene primer amplification. TCRdb keeps only in-frame clones here, not all; method: immunoSEQ multiplex PCR. Clonal size and the V and J genes are those of that table, whereas D and trimming came from the DNA. The sample holds 120,000 to 150,000 clones, 75% to 90% seen once. The data originate from a study of blood T cell repertoires in COVID-19. Across the whole study: Cohort 3 recovery required two negative PCRs, clearance, or symptom resolution. Sites across the United States, Italy and Spain contributed samples from acute and convalescent COVID-19.

Residents of approximately 25 US areas, aged about 18 to 95 years, made up the participants. This clonotype was sampled from a man aged 50 or older in a cohort exposed to, infected with or recovered from COVID-19 (not recorded which). V usage is TRBV28 and J usage is TRBJ2-3; D call uncertain. Sample: PBMCs or T cells enriched from blood (not recorded which). In DNA form, the CDR3 reads TGTGCCAGCAGTTTTAATTGGGCTAACACAGATACGCAGTATTTT. Translation: CASSFNWANTDTQYF.